This T cell receptor (beta chain) was sequenced for a study of metastatic and nonmetastatic thyroid tumors. Nobody among the patients had been given any treatment before thyroid surgery. Study findings and constraints: Reported TCR beta diversity, measured in blood and tumor, was significantly higher for malignant thyroid tumors than for benign nodules.

The CDR3 loop spans 20 amino acids. Germline CDR1 MNHNY, CDR2 SVGAGI (reference sequence). The ends lost 7 bases at V and 0 bases at J; junction bases unmatched: 18. Authors' data handling: Across clinicopathological groups, CDR3 differences served as the basis for building a distant-metastasis classifier for papillary thyroid cancer. Using MiXCR, TCRdb reanalyzed the PCR reads. The V and J calls, along with clone size, are taken from TCRdb and not from the paper's own processing. The repertoire has 43,000 or so clones, under 20% of them found once; the top ten carry roughly 22%. Ten or more counts support this clone. The antigen is not known.

The TCR was taken from a female donor with papillary thyroid cancer or a benign thyroid nodule (not recorded which). Some clones in this sample may be carry-over from other donors' samples. The genes are TRBV6-6 and TRBJ2-1; 10 nucleotides line up with TRBD2. Sequenced: blood. CDR3 region: CASIDGGLAGDYYSYNEQFF. As DNA, the CDR3 is TGTGCCAGCATCGATGGAGGGCTAGCGGGAGACTATTACTCCTACAATGAGCAGTTCTTC.